The 32 T cell receptor beta chains below come from one sample, sequenced in a study of blood T cells in healthy people across ages. PCR was performed a second time for roughly 7 to 12 cycles using a sample-barcoded 5' primer and a J-beta primer mix. TCRdb ran MiXCR on the 5' RACE reads and lists one entry per CDR3 protein. The table includes hundreds of thousands of distinct CDR3 sequences, under 65% detected once. The sample comprised blood. These receptor sequences come from a man in his 60s in good health.

As regards this clonotype: A single base separates this from a much larger clone, so it may be a read error. The chain has TRBV12-3 or TRBV12-4 and TRBJ2-6; the D is unclear. The CDR3 loop spans 13 amino acids. Trimming pared 4 bases from V and 3 bases from J, leaving 4 bases between. The DNA for the CDR3 is TGTGCCAGCAGTTCCCTTGGGGCCAACGTCCTGACTTTC. Its protein product is CASSSLGANVLTF.

This clonotype has a single count. This chain joins TRBV20-1 and TRBJ2-3, with 8 bases aligning to TRBD2. The CDR3 extends over 14 amino acids. J was trimmed by 0 bases and V by 2 bases; bases with no gene match: 1. From germline, CDR1 is DFQATT and CDR2 SNEGSKA (reference sequence). CDR3 in amino acids: CSARQRGSTDTQYF. CDR3 DNA: TGCAGTGCTAGACAGCGGGGGAGCACAGATACGCAGTATTTT.

The rearrangement links TRBV7-2 to TRBJ2-5, with 8 bases lining up with TRBD1. Germline V gene lookup returns CDR1 SGHTA and CDR2 FQGNSA. CDR3 length: 16 residues. V dropped 5 bases and J dropped 2; count of bases not matched to a gene: 10. The chain's CDR3 is CASSLRQGWAQETQYF. The CDR3 DNA reads TGTGCCAGCAGCCTCCGACAGGGGTGGGCTCAAGAGACCCAGTACTTC.

Only a few counts were recorded for this clonotype. V usage is TRBV4-1 and J usage is TRBJ2-3; D could derive from TRBD1 or TRBD2 (5 bases each). The germline V gene has CDR1 MGHRA and CDR2 YSYEKL. The V and J ends lost 5 bases and 4 bases respectively, with 13 bases between them. CDR3 length: 14 residues. The CDR3 sequence is CASSSGSEADTQYF. The CDR3 DNA reads TGCGCCAGCAGCTCAGGGAGTGAGGCAGATACGCAGTATTTT.

The rearrangement uses TRBV11-2 and TRBJ2-4; perhaps TRBD2 as D (6 bases). The J call may not be correct, given that the DNA end is closer to TRBJ2-7. The CDR3 is 14 residues long. Germline values: CDR1 SGHAT, CDR2 FQNNGV. The CDR3 here is CASSLESSVYEQYF. CDR3 nucleotide sequence: TGTGCCAGCAGCTTAGAGTCTAGCGTCTACGAGCAGTACTTC.

This clonotype was counted only a few times. The chain uses TRBV5-1 and TRBJ1-2; D perhaps matches TRBD1 (5 bases). The CDR3 contains 13 residues. Germline V gene lookup returns CDR1 SGHRS and CDR2 YFSETQ. The V gene lost 2 bases and the J gene lost 6 bases, with 11 bases spanning the gap. CDR3 in DNA: TGCGCCAGCAGCTTCCGGGGGTTCGATGGCTACACCTTC. Amino acid sequence: CASSFRGFDGYTF.

This chain joins TRBV19 and TRBJ1-5; D remains ambiguous. V lost 4 bases, J lost 5 bases, and 12 bases lay in between. The CDR3 runs 14 residues. CDR1 and CDR2 from the germline V gene are LNHDA and SQIVND (reference sequence). The CDR3 loop is CASSSNGRHQPQHF. The CDR3 nucleotides read TGTGCCAGTAGTAGCAACGGGAGGCATCAGCCCCAGCATTTT. Together with reference TRBV19 and TRBJ1-5, the CDR3 gives the full variable domain: DGGITQSPKYLFRKEGQNVTLSCEQNLNHDAMYWYRQDPGQGLRLIYYSQIVNDFQKGDIAEGYSVSREKKESFPLTVTSAQKNPTAFYLCASSSNGRHQPQHFGDGTRLSIL.

This clonotype was counted only a few times. The V call is TRBV5-1, the J call TRBJ2-7; 7 bases align to TRBD1. V was pared by 4 bases and J by 6 bases, with 7 bases of the junction left unmatched. From germline, CDR1 is SGHRS and CDR2 YFSETQ. The CDR3 is made up of 13 amino acids. The DNA for the CDR3 is TGCGCCAGCAGCGTTACAGGGGCTCGCGAGCAGTACTTC. It is translated as CASSVTGAREQYF.

Regarding this clonotype: At one end the junction does not follow the germline gene, possibly because of a read error. The chain recombines TRBV7-2 with TRBJ1-5; TRBD1 is a possible D gene (6 bases). The CDR3 runs to 13 residues. In germline, CDR1 is SGHTA, CDR2 FQGNSA. The CDR3 bases are TGTGCCGGCAGCTCCACAGGGTCCCAGCCCCAGCATTTT. The encoded protein is CAGSSTGSQPQHF.

This clonotype was recorded a few times. The chain couples TRBV5-4 to TRBJ1-2, with TRBD1 matching over 8 bases. With 3 bases clipped from V and 5 bases from J, the junction kept 12 bases outside the gene matches. There are 16 residues in the CDR3. Germline loops: CDR1 SGHNT, CDR2 YYREEE (reference sequence). The CDR3 here is CASSYGQGVAGYGYTF. The CDR3 region has the DNA TGTGCCAGCAGCTACGGACAGGGCGTCGCAGGGTATGGCTACACCTTC. Complete variable domain (other parts from reference TRBV5-4 and TRBJ1-2): ETGVTQSPTHLIKTRGQQVTLRCSSQSGHNTVSWYQQALGQGPQFIFQYYREEENGRGNFPPRFSGLQFPNYSSELNVNALELDDSALYLCASSYGQGVAGYGYTFGSGTRLTVV.

This clonotype has just a few counts. The V call is TRBV28, the J call TRBJ1-2; tentatively, D is TRBD1 (5 bases). The germline CDR1 and CDR2 sequences are MDHEN and SYDVKM. CDR3 length: 12 amino acids. V shed 6 bases and J shed 6 bases, with 11 bases lying between them. The CDR3 bases are TGTGCCAGCAGCAACAGGATAGATGGCTACACCTTC. It translates to CASSNRIDGYTF.

The V gene is TRBV3-1, the J gene TRBJ2-2; 7 bases match TRBD1. The CDR3 has 15 residues. V gave up 5 bases and J gave up 3 bases; unmatched junction bases: 6. Germline V gene data show CDR1 as LGHDT and CDR2 as YNNKEL (reference sequence). The CDR3 region has the DNA TGTGCCAGCAGCTGGGGACAGCAATACACCGGGGAGCTGTTTTTT. The encoded protein is CASSWGQQYTGELFF.

The V gene is TRBV18, the J gene TRBJ1-1, with D possibly being TRBD1 (5 bases). Trimming pared 6 bases from V and 4 bases from J, leaving 15 bases between. CDR1 KGHSH and CDR2 LQKENI come from the germline V gene. This CDR3 comprises 14 residues. CDR3 loop: CASSRGGGSTEAFF. The DNA of the CDR3 is TGTGCCAGCTCCCGCGGGGGGGGAAGCACTGAAGCTTTCTTT. The whole variable domain, remainder taken from reference TRBV18 and TRBJ1-1, is NAGVMQNPRHLVRRRGQEARLRCSPMKGHSHVYWYRQLPEEGLKFMVYLQKENIIDESGMPKERFSAEFPKEGPSILRIQQVVRGDSAAYFCASSRGGGSTEAFFGQGTRLTVV.

The chain couples TRBV28 to TRBJ2-1; 9 bases map to TRBD1. The CDR3 length is 14 residues. Germline CDR1 is MDHEN and CDR2 is SYDVKM. Trimming at V came to 6 bases and at J to 8 bases, leaving 8 bases not matched to a gene. The CDR3 reads CASSPGDRAHEQFF. CDR3 coding DNA: TGTGCCAGCAGCCCGGGGGACAGGGCCCATGAGCAGTTCTTC.

This clonotype occurred a few times. V and J are TRBV6-2 or TRBV6-3 and TRBJ2-5; 8 bases align to TRBD1. The DNA end is more similar to TRBJ2-7, so the J call may be wrong. Germline V gene lookup returns CDR1 MNHEY and CDR2 SVGEGT. This CDR3 contains 14 residues. The CDR3 region has the DNA TGTGCCAGCAGCGACAGGGGTATGGGCTACGAGCAGTACTTC. This codes for CASSDRGMGYEQYF.

CDR3 residues: CASQARLDPYEQYF. In DNA, the CDR3 is TGCGCCAGTCAGGCGAGGCTTGACCCCTACGAGCAGTACTTC. The rearrangement uses TRBV4-1 and TRBJ2-7, with D unclear. V was shortened by 9 bases and J by 2 bases, with 17 bases between the two germline ends. The germline V gene has CDR1 MGHRA and CDR2 YSYEKL. This CDR3 region has 14 residues.

V and J are TRBV9 and TRBJ2-2; D unclear. The length of the CDR3 is 17 residues. The germline gives CDR1 SGDLS, CDR2 YYNGEE. Trimming removed 0 bases at V and 6 bases at J, with 18 bases between. CDR3: CASSVEPVDRRAGELFF. The CDR3 coding sequence is TGTGCCAGCAGCGTAGAACCCGTCGATAGACGCGCCGGGGAGCTGTTTTTT.

Ten or more counts support this clonotype. This CDR3 reads CATSGRTSGANYNEQFF. For the CDR3, the DNA is TGTGCCACCAGCGGCCGGACTAGCGGGGCTAACTACAATGAGCAGTTCTTC. This chain links TRBV15 with TRBJ2-1, with TRBD2 matching over 12 bases. The length of the CDR3 is 17 residues. Germline CDR1 LNHNV, CDR2 YYDKDF (reference sequence). V shed 5 bases, J shed 3 bases, and the junction held 8 bases outside the gene matches. The whole variable domain, remainder taken from reference TRBV15 and TRBJ2-1, is DAMVIQNPRYQVTQFGKPVTLSCSQTLNHNVMYWYQQKSSQAPKLLFHYYDKDFNNEADTPDNFQSRRPNTSFCFLDIRSPGLGDTAMYLCATSGRTSGANYNEQFFGPGTRLTVL.

The chain links TRBV6-5 to TRBJ1-6; perhaps TRBD1 as D (5 bases). The CDR3 length is 16 residues. Per germline, CDR1 MNHEY and CDR2 SVGAGI. V dropped 6 bases and J dropped 7 bases, with 19 bases sitting between them. CDR3 protein: CASSTRQPSINSPLHF. The CDR3 DNA is TGTGCCAGCAGCACACGACAGCCGAGCATCAATTCACCCCTCCACTTT.

CDR3: CASSLEGPRNTEAFF. CDR3 sequence (DNA): TGTGCCAGCAGCCTGGAGGGTCCGAGGAACACTGAAGCTTTCTTT. The genes are TRBV7-9 and TRBJ1-1, with no clear D. From germline, CDR1 is SEHNR and CDR2 FQNEAQ (reference sequence). Trimming cost V 5 bases and J 1 base, with 14 bases left between them. The CDR3 covers 15 residues.

The genes are TRBV6-5 and TRBJ2-6; 11 bases align to TRBD1. CDR1 and CDR2 (germline): MNHEY, SVGAGI. This CDR3 is built from 16 residues. Losses at the gene ends were 6 bases for V and 2 bases for J; bases not matched to a gene: 3. In nucleotides, the CDR3 is TGTGCCAGCAGGGACAGGGGGCTGGCTGGGGCCAACGTCCTGACTTTC. Translated: CASRDRGLAGANVLTF.

The chain has TRBV7-2 and TRBJ2-5; D remains unclear. Trimming removed 5 bases from V and 5 bases from J, with 12 bases in between. The CDR3 runs to 13 residues. Germline V CDR1 and CDR2: SGHTA, FQGNSA. The CDR3 coding sequence is TGTGCCAGCAGCCCACCAGTGGCCGAGACCCAGTACTTC. Its translation: CASSPPVAETQYF.

DNA for the CDR3: TGTGCCAGCAGCTTCGCCAGGGGGGAGACCCAGTACTTC. Its translation: CASSFARGETQYF. The chain links TRBV11-2 to TRBJ2-5; TRBD1 aligns across 7 bases. V was pared by 3 bases and J by 5 bases, with 3 bases of the junction left unmatched. This CDR3 contains 13 residues. CDR1 is SGHAT and CDR2 is FQNNGV in the germline V gene.

This clonotype was observed a single time. This clone may be a read error of a much larger clone one base away. The chain uses TRBV12-3 or TRBV12-4 and TRBJ2-3; no definite D call. Trimming left V 4 bases short and J 4 bases short, with 15 bases between. This CDR3 has 15 amino acids. The CDR3 loop is CASSSSAGEADTQYF. The CDR3 nucleotides read TGTGCCAGCAGTTCCTCGGCCGGCGAAGCAGATACGCAGTATTTT.

This clonotype appeared once. The rearrangement uses TRBV5-1 and TRBJ1-6; no firm D call. V gave up 4 bases and J gave up 8 bases, with 16 bases separating them. Germline loops: CDR1 SGHRS, CDR2 YFSETQ. The CDR3 length is 15 residues. DNA of the CDR3: TGCGCCAGCAGCGGGTCGAGCATATCCGATTCACCCCTCCACTTT. This sequence encodes CASSGSSISDSPLHF.

A few counts support this clonotype. V is TRBV2 and J is TRBJ1-5; 9 nucleotides line up with TRBD1. The CDR3 is 14 residues long. Germline trimming cut 6 bases from V and 8 bases from J; bases unmatched to any gene: 8. CDR1 SNHLY and CDR2 FYNNEI come from the germline V gene. As DNA, the CDR3 is TGTGCCAGCAGGGCTCTGACAGGGGGGGAGCCCCAGCATTTT. As protein: CASRALTGGEPQHF.

The chain carries TRBV20-1 and TRBJ1-5, with 9 nucleotides matching TRBD1. J lost 0 bases, V lost 0 bases, and 9 bases had no gene match. The CDR3 has 18 amino acids. Germline CDR1 is DFQATT and CDR2 is SNEGSKA (reference sequence). CDR3 loop: CSARDKGQGVYSNQPQHF. Written as DNA, the CDR3 is TGCAGTGCTAGAGATAAGGGACAGGGAGTTTATAGCAATCAGCCCCAGCATTTT.

V usage is TRBV20-1 and J usage is TRBJ2-5, with 8 bases matching TRBD2. This CDR3 is built from 15 residues. Looked up from germline, CDR1 is DFQATT and CDR2 is SNEGSKA (reference sequence). Trimming took 6 bases from V and 5 from J; bases not matched to a gene: 14. CDR3 in amino acids: CSAPTPGLAGETQYF. For the CDR3, the DNA is TGCAGTGCGCCAACGCCCGGACTAGCCGGCGAGACCCAGTACTTC.

The chain combines TRBV7-9 with TRBJ1-4; D not certain. CDR1 SEHNR and CDR2 FQNEAQ come from the germline V gene (reference sequence). The CDR3 is 17 amino acids. Trimming left V 2 bases short and J 6 bases short, with 19 bases between. The CDR3 DNA reads as TGTGCCAGCAGCTTACAAACGGGTAACCCACTTCATGAAAAACTGTTTTTT. Translated: CASSLQTGNPLHEKLFF.

The table lists this clonotype with a few counts. In DNA form, the CDR3 reads TGTGCCAGTACCGGGACCGTCCGGGAGACCCAGTACTTC. Translating gives CASTGTVRETQYF. J is TRBJ2-5 and V is TRBV25-1, with D tentatively TRBD1 or TRBD2 (5 bases each). The CDR3 extends over 13 amino acids. Looked up from germline, CDR1 is MGHDK and CDR2 is SYGVNS. V dropped 9 bases and J dropped 5 bases, with 16 bases sitting between them. The variable domain in full, with the rest retrieved from reference TRBV25-1 and TRBJ2-5, is EADIYQTPRYLVIGTGKKITLECSQTMGHDKMYWYQQDPGMELHLIHYSYGVNSTEKGDLSSESTVSRIRTEHFPLTLESARPSHTSQYLCASTGTVRETQYFGPGTRLLVL.

The rearrangement joins TRBV15 to TRBJ1-4; no definite D call. The germline V gene has CDR1 LNHNV and CDR2 YYDKDF (reference sequence). V lost 6 bases and J lost 7, with 12 bases in between. The CDR3 totals 13 residues. CDR3 nucleotide sequence: TGTGCCACCAGGGTCCGGGATGGTGAAAAACTGTTTTTT. Translation: CATRVRDGEKLFF.

In this sample, this clonotype turned up a few times. This chain joins TRBV27 and TRBJ2-3; D call uncertain. Germline values: CDR1 MNHEY, CDR2 SMNVEV (reference sequence). The CDR3 contains 15 residues. The V gene lost 0 bases and the J gene lost 1 base, with 8 bases spanning the gap. The CDR3 loop is CASSLSGMGTDTQYF. In DNA, the CDR3 is TGTGCCAGCAGTTTATCTGGCATGGGCACAGATACGCAGTATTTT.